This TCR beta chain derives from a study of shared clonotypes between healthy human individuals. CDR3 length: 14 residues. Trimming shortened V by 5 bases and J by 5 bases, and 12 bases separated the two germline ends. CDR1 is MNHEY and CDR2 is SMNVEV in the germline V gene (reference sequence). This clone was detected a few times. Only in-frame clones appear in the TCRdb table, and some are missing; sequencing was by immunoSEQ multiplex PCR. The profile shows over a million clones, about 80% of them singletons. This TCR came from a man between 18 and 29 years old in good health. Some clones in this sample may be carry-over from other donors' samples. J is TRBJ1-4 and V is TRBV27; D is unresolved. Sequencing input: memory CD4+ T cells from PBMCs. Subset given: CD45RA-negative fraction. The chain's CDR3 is CASSALGRNEKLFF. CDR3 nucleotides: TGTGCCAGCAGTGCACTAGGGCGCAATGAAAAACTGTTTTTT.